This TCR beta chain was retrieved from a study of blood T cell repertoires in COVID-19 (dated by TCRdb to 2018 to 2020). Regarding the study in general: Collaborator samples came from the United States, Italy and Spain and covered acute and convalescent phases of COVID-19. The prospective study material was composed of cDNA or gDNA derived from T cells, B-cell-depleted T cells, or PBMCs. Subjects who had been exposed to COVID-19, were actively infected with it, or had recovered from it provided the deeply sampled blood TCRbeta repertoires that made up the dataset. The repertoires were made available in a free public database intended to serve as a resource for research on the immune response to SARS-CoV-2. The samples were drawn from the first 160 participants of the ongoing ImmuneRACE study and from about 1,200 subjects provided by 6 global collaborators. A de-identified subject ID, COVID-19 status, age in years and sex were almost always included in the sample metadata. Where available, HLA class I and class II types were taken from metadata supplied by the sample provider and were not determined by assay-based typing. What the work shows at the level of the full study, not this receptor alone: Clinical and demographic metadata were provided uncurated, with the amount varying by source and participant.

CDR1 MDHEN and CDR2 SYDVKM are derived from the germline V gene. Deletion took 5 bases off V and 4 bases off J, with a span of 11 bases between the germline ends. The CDR3 holds 13 amino acids from the cysteine to the phenylalanine. The entry retains the CDR3 DNA only, 39 bases that are in frame from base 1. One collaborating source in Seattle enrolled patients during active infection and followed them longitudinally through the course of disease. Collaborating institutions collected whole blood in K2EDTA tubes following their own protocols. For TCRbeta analysis, collaborator samples were shipped as frozen whole blood, as isolated PBMCs, or as DNA extracted from either sample type. A word on this clone: The antigen this receptor binds is unknown. Per-nucleotide qualities are absent, and no much larger clonotype sits a single base away.

TCRbeta CDR3 regions were amplified from genomic DNA by means of the immunoSEQ Assay, a bias-controlled multiplex PCR. The original methods were these. Nucleated cell counts per sample were estimated from amplification of reference gene primers within the assay. Sequence reads were collapsed and filtered to measure the absolute abundance of every unique TCRbeta CDR3 rearrangement. For each sample, productive Simpson clonality was calculated as the square root of Simpson's diversity index across productive rearrangements. TCRdb obtained this table from immuneACCESS and retained in-frame rearrangements with V and J assigned. These tables miss some clones; where compared with another copy, unresolved V genes account for less than half of the shortfall, and the remainder is unexplained. The DNA gave D and trimming, while V, J and clone size come from that table. Present in this sample are approximately 300,000 clones, over 75% of which were seen just once. In total, the top ten clones hold roughly 6.8% of the sample.

Sequenced: peripheral blood. The chain uses TRBV28 and TRBJ2-5; a weak D assignment points to TRBD1 (5 bases agree). This clonotype was obtained from a woman aged 25 to 45 with COVID-19, enrolled during active disease. The CDR3 region has the sequence CASSGAGLETQYF. Read as DNA, the sequence is TGTGCCAGCAGTGGTGCAGGGCTAGAGACCCAGTACTTC.